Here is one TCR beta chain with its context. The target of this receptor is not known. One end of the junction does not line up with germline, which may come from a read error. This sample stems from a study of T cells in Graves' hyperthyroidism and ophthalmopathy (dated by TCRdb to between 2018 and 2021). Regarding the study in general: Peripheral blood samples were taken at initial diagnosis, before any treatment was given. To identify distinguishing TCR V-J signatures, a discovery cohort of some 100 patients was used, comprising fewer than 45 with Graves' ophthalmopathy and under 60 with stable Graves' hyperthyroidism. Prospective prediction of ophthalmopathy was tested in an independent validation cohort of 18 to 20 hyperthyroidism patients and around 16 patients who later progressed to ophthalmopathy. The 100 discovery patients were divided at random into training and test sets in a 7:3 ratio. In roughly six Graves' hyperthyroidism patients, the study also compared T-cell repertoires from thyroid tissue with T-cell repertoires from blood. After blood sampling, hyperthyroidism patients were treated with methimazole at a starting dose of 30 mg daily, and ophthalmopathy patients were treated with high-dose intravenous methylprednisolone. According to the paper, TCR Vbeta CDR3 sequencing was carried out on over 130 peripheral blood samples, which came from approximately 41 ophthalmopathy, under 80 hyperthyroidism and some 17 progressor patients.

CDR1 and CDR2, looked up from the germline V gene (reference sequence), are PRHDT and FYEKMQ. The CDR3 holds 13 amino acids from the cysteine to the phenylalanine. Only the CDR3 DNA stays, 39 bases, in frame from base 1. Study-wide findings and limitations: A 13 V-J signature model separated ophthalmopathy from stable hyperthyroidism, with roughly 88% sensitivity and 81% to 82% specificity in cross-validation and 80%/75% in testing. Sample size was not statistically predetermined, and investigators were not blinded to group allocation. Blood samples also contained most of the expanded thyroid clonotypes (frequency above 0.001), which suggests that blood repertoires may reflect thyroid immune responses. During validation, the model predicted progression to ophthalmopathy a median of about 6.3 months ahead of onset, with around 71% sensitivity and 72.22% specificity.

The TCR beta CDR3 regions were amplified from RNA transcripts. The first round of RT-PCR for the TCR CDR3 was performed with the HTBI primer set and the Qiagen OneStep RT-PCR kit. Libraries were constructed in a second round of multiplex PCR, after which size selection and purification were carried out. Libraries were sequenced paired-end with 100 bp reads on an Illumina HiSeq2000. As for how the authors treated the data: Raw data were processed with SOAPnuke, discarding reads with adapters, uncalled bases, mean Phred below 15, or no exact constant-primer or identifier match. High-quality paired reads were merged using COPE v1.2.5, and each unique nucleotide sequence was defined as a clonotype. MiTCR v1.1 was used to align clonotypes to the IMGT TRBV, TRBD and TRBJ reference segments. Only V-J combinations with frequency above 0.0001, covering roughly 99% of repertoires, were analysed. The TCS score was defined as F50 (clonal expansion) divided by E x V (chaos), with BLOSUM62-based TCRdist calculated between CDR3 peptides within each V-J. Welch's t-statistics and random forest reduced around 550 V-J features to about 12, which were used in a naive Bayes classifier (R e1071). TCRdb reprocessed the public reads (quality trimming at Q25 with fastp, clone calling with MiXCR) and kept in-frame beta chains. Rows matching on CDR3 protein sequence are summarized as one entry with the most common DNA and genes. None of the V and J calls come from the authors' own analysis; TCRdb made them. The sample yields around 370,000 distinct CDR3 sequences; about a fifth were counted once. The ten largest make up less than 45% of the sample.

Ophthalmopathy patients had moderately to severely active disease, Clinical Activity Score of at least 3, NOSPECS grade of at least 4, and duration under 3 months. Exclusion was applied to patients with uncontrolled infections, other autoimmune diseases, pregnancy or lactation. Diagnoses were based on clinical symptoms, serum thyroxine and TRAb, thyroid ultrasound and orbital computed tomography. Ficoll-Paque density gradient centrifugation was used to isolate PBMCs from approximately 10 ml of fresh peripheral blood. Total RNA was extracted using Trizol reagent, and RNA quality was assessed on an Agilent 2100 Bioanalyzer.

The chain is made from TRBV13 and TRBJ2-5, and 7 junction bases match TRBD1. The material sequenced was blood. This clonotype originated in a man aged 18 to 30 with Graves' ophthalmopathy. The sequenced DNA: TGTACCAGCAGCCCAGACAGGGAGGAGACCCAGTACTTC. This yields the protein CTSSPDREETQYF.